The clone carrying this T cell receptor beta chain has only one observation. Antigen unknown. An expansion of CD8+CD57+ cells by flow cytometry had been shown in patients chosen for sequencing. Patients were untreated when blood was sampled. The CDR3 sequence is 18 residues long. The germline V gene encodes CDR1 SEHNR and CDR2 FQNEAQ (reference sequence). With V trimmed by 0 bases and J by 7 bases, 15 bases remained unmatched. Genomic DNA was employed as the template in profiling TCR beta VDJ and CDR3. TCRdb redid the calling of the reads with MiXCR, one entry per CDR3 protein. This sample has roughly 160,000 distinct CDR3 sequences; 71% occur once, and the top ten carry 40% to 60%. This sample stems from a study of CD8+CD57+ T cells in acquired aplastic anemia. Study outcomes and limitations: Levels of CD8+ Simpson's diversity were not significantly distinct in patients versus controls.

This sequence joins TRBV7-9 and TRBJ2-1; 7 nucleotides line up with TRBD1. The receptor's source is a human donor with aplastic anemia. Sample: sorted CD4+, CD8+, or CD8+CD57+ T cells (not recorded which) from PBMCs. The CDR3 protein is CASSLADSTGQHLNEQFF. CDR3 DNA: TGTGCCAGCAGCTTAGCCGATTCGACAGGGCAACATCTGAATGAGCAGTTCTTC.